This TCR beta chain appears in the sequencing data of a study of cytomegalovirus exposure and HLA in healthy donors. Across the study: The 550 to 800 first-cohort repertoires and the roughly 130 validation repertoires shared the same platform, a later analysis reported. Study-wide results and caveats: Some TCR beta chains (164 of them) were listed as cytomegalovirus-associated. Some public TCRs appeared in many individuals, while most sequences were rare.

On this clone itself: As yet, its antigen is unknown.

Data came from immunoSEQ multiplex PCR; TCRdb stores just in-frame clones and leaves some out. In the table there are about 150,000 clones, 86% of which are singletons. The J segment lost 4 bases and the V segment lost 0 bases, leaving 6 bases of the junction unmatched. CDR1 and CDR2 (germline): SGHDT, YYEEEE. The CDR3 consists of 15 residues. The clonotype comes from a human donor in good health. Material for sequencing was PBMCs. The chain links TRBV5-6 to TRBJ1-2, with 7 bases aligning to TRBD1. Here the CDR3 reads CASSLGGDRLYGYTF. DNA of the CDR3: TGTGCCAGCAGCTTGGGAGGGGACAGACTCTATGGCTACACCTTC.